A single sample gave rise to the 2 T cell receptor beta chains below, sequenced in a study of T cell repertoires in cytomegalovirus infection (dated by TCRdb to about 2019). The instrument was an Illumina HiSeq 1500. Through fastp at Q25 and MiXCR, TCRdb rebuilt clones from the public reads, retaining in-frame beta chains. CDR3 protein sequences are deduplicated, and each keeps its most common genes and DNA. The sample table records 400,000 to 550,000 distinct CDR3 sequences; around 10% of these occur just once. The ten largest clones add up to about 10% of the sample. The sample comprised PBMCs. The receptors derive from a human donor in good health (CMV status not recorded). Some clones in this sample may be carry-over from other donors' samples.

The table lists this clonotype with many counts. The chain joins TRBV7-8 to TRBJ1-4, with D tentatively TRBD1 (5 bases). Trimming left V 5 bases short and J 0 bases short, with 13 bases between. The CDR3 contains 16 residues. Per germline, CDR1 SGHVS and CDR2 FQNEAQ. The CDR3 reads CASSGVGATTNEKLFF. The CDR3 DNA is TGTGCCAGCAGCGGAGTAGGGGCGACAACTAATGAAAAACTGTTTTTT.

This clonotype was detected many times. The chain couples TRBV7-2 to TRBJ2-5; 10 bases agree with TRBD2. Losses at the gene ends were 4 bases for V and 1 base for J; bases not matched to a gene: 6. Germline loops: CDR1 SGHTA, CDR2 FQGNSA. The length of the CDR3 is 16 residues. CDR3 protein: CASSSQAGGPQETQYF. CDR3 sequence (DNA): TGTGCCAGCAGCTCGCAAGCGGGAGGGCCCCAAGAGACCCAGTACTTC.